Each of the 19 T cell receptor beta chains below was sequenced from the same sample in a study of T-cell memory formation after mild COVID-19. TCRdb re-analysed the 5' RACE reads in MiXCR, keeping a single row per CDR3 protein. The sample has around 440,000 distinct CDR3 sequences; around a sixth are singletons. Input material: PBMCs or a T cell subset sorted from them (not recorded which). The receptors were sampled from an adult woman who had mild COVID-19 (a few samples of this study predate the infection). Cell type and time point are not known.

The V call is TRBV7-6, the J call TRBJ1-2; D not resolved. Germline CDR1 is SGHVS and CDR2 is FNYEAQ. Trimming shortened V by 1 base and J by 8 bases, and 14 bases separated the two germline ends. The CDR3 consists of 14 residues. The CDR3 loop is CASSLGPAPGGYTF. The CDR3 nucleotides read TGTGCCAGCAGCTTAGGTCCAGCGCCCGGGGGCTACACCTTC.

There are a few counts of this clonotype. The chain combines TRBV24-1 with TRBJ2-7; the D is unclear. Germline V lookup: CDR1 KGHDR, CDR2 SFDVKD. V was trimmed by 5 bases and J by 7 bases, leaving 11 bases between them. This CDR3 spans 12 amino acids. The CDR3 spells CATSGEGIEQYF. CDR3 coding DNA: TGTGCCACCAGTGGGGAAGGTATTGAGCAGTACTTC.

This clonotype was seen a few times. This chain uses TRBV5-1 with TRBJ1-1, with D unclear. Between the trimmed V and J ends, which lost 0 bases and 5 bases, there was a span of 8 bases. CDR1 is SGHRS and CDR2 is YFSETQ in the germline V gene. CDR3 length: 13 amino acids. Here the CDR3 reads CASSLEIGTEAFF. The CDR3 coding sequence is TGCGCCAGCAGCTTGGAGATCGGGACTGAAGCTTTCTTT.

The genes are TRBV4-3 and TRBJ2-7; 12 positions agree with TRBD2. The junction had 0 bases not matched to a gene; V was cut back by 1 base and J by 5 bases. The CDR3 is 14 amino acids. CDR1 and CDR2 from the germline V gene are LGHNA and YSLEER. CDR3 nucleotide sequence: TGCGCCAGCAGCCAAGGACTAGCGGGAGACGAGCAGTACTTC. Encoded protein: CASSQGLAGDEQYF.

The rearrangement uses TRBV4-3 and TRBJ2-2; TRBD2 aligns across 9 bases. Germline V gives CDR1 LGHNA, CDR2 YSLEER. V shed 0 bases, J shed 1 base, and the junction held 3 bases outside the gene matches. The CDR3 runs to 17 residues. The CDR3 nucleotides read TGCGCCAGCAGCCAAGATTATAGCGGGAGGAACACCGGGGAGCTGTTTTTT. Encoded protein: CASSQDYSGRNTGELFF.

In this sample, this clonotype turned up a few times. This sequence joins TRBV27 and TRBJ2-1; the match to TRBD2 covers 9 bases. Germline lookup yields CDR1 MNHEY and CDR2 SMNVEV (reference sequence). The CDR3 covers 15 residues. J lost 2 bases, V lost 5 bases, and 4 bases had no gene match. This CDR3 is CASSRLAATYNEQFF. In DNA form, the CDR3 reads TGTGCCAGCAGTCGACTAGCGGCCACCTACAATGAGCAGTTCTTC.

The chain couples TRBV29-1 to TRBJ2-7, with 8 bases aligning to TRBD2. CDR3 length: 14 amino acids. Germline CDR1 and CDR2: SQVTM and ANQGSEA. With V trimmed by 3 bases and J by 2 bases, 6 bases remained unmatched. CDR3 coding DNA: TGCAGCGTTGAGGATGAGCGGGGGCCCTACGAGCAGTACTTC. Residues: CSVEDERGPYEQYF.

The genes are TRBV20-1 and TRBJ2-1; the match to TRBD1 covers 9 bases. CDR1 and CDR2 (germline): DFQATT, SNEGSKA (reference sequence). J gave up 8 bases and V 6 bases, and 5 bases lay outside the gene matches. CDR3 length: 12 amino acids. The CDR3 nucleotides are TGCAGTGCCCTAGACAGGGGGGATGAGCAGTTCTTC. It is translated as CSALDRGDEQFF.

In its sample, this clonotype was seen many times. The chain couples TRBV5-1 to TRBJ2-3; 8 nucleotides agree with TRBD2. Per the germline V gene, CDR1 is SGHRS and CDR2 is YFSETQ. The CDR3 is 16 residues long. The trim removed 4 bases at V and 3 bases at J, leaving 10 bases unmatched. CDR3 sequence reads: CASSGGRLAWTDTQYF. For the CDR3, the DNA is TGCGCCAGCAGCGGTGGTCGACTAGCGTGGACAGATACGCAGTATTTT.

This clonotype occurred a few times. The gene calls are TRBV20-1 and TRBJ2-7, with unresolved D. Per the germline V gene, CDR1 is DFQATT and CDR2 is SNEGSKA (reference sequence). Trimming stripped 3 bases from V and 5 bases from J, with 11 bases between. This CDR3 region has 12 residues. The CDR3 nucleotides are TGCAGTGCTAGTCCGGAGCGCCACGAGCAGTACTTC. Encoded protein: CSASPERHEQYF.

CDR3 nucleotide sequence: TGTGCCAGCAGCCCCCGAATTGGGGGGACCTACACCTTC. This encodes CASSPRIGGTYTF. The genes are TRBV7-6 and TRBJ1-2, with D perhaps matching TRBD1 (5 bases). Deletions cut 5 bases from V and 10 bases from J, with 17 bases between. CDR1 is SGHVS, CDR2 FNYEAQ, per germline. The CDR3 is 13 residues long.

This clonotype was found a few times. The CDR3 bases are TGTGCCAGCAGCTTATATGAAGGCAATCAGCCCCAGCATTTT. Protein product: CASSLYEGNQPQHF. The V and J genes are TRBV7-2 and TRBJ1-5; D is unresolved. The CDR3 runs 14 residues. The ends were cut back, 2 bases at V and 2 bases at J, with 7 bases in the middle. Germline CDR1 SGHTA, CDR2 FQGNSA.

This clonotype was picked up a small number of times. This rearrangement joins TRBV12-3 or TRBV12-4 to TRBJ2-1; TRBD2 aligns across 10 bases. The CDR3 contains 16 residues. V was pared by 5 bases and J by 6 bases, with 10 bases of the junction left unmatched. The CDR3 DNA reads as TGTGCCAGCAGTCCCCGAGCGGGGGGGCCCGGCAATGAGCAGTTCTTC. It specifies CASSPRAGGPGNEQFF.

The rearrangement uses TRBV4-1 and TRBJ2-3; 7 bases match TRBD1. The CDR3 consists of 17 residues. The germline V gene encodes CDR1 MGHRA and CDR2 YSYEKL. The V and J ends lost 2 bases and 9 bases, in that order; junction bases with no gene match: 17. CDR3 bases: TGCGCCAGCAGCCAAAGGGAGACAGGGCCCTTAGCGTACACGCAGTATTTT. Residues: CASSQRETGPLAYTQYF.

The rearrangement links TRBV7-9 to TRBJ2-1; D perhaps matches TRBD2 (6 bases). This CDR3 spans 14 amino acids. Germline V lookup: CDR1 SEHNR, CDR2 FQNEAQ (reference sequence). V dropped 1 base and J dropped 9 bases, with 13 bases sitting between them. In nucleotides, the CDR3 is TGTGCCAGCAGCTTAGGCGTCGGGGGAGGTGAGCAGTTCTTC. This encodes CASSLGVGGGEQFF.

The rearrangement uses TRBV7-9 and TRBJ2-1; TRBD2 aligns across 8 bases. The V gene's germline CDR1 is SEHNR and CDR2 FQNEAQ (reference sequence). The CDR3 has 16 residues. With 1 base clipped from V and 2 bases from J, the junction kept 4 bases outside the gene matches. CDR3 DNA: TGTGCCAGCAGCTTAGGGCCAGCGGGAGCCTACAATGAGCAGTTCTTC. It yields the protein CASSLGPAGAYNEQFF.

This clonotype was recorded a few times. The V gene is TRBV7-9, the J gene TRBJ1-5; 9 nucleotides line up with TRBD1. The junction had 7 bases not matched to a gene; V was cut back by 5 bases and J by 5 bases. The CDR3 consists of 15 residues. Germline loops: CDR1 SEHNR, CDR2 FQNEAQ (reference sequence). For the CDR3, the DNA is TGTGCCAGCAGCCCCGGGACAGGGTTCGATCAGCCCCAGCATTTT. As protein: CASSPGTGFDQPQHF.

This clonotype was seen more than once but under ten times. The chain has TRBV10-3 and TRBJ2-7; no clear D. Trimming took off 0 bases at V and 5 bases at J, with 5 bases between the two ends. The CDR3 covers 12 residues. Germline CDR1 ENHRY, CDR2 SYGVKD. The CDR3 protein is CAISESIDEQYF. The CDR3 DNA sequence: TGTGCCATCAGTGAGTCGATCGACGAGCAGTACTTC.

This clonotype was seen a handful of times. The chain is built from TRBV27 and TRBJ1-2; 9 nucleotides match TRBD1. This CDR3 has 13 amino acids. The trim removed 4 bases at V and 7 bases at J, leaving 4 bases unmatched. CDR1 and CDR2 from the germline V gene are MNHEY and SMNVEV (reference sequence). The CDR3 bases are TGTGCCAGCAGTTGGACAGGGGAGGTTGGCTACACCTTC. Protein sequence: CASSWTGEVGYTF.